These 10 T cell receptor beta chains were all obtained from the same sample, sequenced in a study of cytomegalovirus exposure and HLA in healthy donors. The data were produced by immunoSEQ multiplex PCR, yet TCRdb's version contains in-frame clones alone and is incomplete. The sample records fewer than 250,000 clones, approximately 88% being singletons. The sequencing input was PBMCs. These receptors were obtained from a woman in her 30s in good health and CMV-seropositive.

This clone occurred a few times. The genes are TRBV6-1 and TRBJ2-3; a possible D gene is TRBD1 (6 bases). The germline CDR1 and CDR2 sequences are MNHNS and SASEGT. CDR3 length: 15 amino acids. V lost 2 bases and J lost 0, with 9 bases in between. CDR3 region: CASSEWDTSTDTQYF. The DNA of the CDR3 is TGTGCCAGCAGTGAATGGGACACTAGCACAGATACGCAGTATTTT.

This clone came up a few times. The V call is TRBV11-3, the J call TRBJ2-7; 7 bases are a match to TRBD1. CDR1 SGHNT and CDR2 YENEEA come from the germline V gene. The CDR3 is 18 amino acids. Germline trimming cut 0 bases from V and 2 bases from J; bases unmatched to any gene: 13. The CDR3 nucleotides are TGTGCCAGCAGCTTAGATGTTGGCCTCCCGGGACAGACCTACGAGCAGTACTTC. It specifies CASSLDVGLPGQTYEQYF.

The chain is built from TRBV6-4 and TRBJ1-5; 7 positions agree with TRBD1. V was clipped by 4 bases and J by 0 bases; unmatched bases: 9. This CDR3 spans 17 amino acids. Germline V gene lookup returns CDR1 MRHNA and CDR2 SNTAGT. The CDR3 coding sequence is TGTGCCAGCAGTGTCCCCTTGGGACAGTATAGCAATCAGCCCCAGCATTTT. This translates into CASSVPLGQYSNQPQHF.

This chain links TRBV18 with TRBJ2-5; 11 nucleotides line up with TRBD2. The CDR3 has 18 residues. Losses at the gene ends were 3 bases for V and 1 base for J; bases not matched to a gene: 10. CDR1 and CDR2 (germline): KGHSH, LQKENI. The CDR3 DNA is TGTGCCAGCTCACCTTTCCGAACTAGCGGGAGTTTCCAAGAGACCCAGTACTTC. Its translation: CASSPFRTSGSFQETQYF.

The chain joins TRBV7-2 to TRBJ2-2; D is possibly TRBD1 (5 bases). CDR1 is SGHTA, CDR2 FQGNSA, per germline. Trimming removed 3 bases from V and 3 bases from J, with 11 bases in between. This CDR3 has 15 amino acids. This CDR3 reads CASSFKGRDTGELFF. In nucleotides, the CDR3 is TGTGCCAGCAGCTTTAAGGGGCGCGACACCGGGGAGCTGTTTTTT.

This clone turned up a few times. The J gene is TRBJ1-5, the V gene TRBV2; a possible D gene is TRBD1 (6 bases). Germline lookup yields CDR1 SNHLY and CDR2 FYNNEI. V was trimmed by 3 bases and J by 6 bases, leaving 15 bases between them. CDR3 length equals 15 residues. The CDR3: CASSDSQGRTQPQHF. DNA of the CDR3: TGTGCCAGCAGTGATTCGCAGGGGAGGACTCAGCCCCAGCATTTT.

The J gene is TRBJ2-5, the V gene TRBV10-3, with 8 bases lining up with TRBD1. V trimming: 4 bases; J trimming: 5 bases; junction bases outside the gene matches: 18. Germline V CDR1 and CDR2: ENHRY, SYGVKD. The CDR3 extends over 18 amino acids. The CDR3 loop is CAISAGTGTRLRQETQYF. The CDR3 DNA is TGTGCCATCAGTGCCGGGACAGGAACCCGATTACGCCAGGAGACCCAGTACTTC.

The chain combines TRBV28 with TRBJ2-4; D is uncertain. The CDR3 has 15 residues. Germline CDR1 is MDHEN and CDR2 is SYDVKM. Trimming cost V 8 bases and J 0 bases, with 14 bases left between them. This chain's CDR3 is CASERRTLAKNIQYF. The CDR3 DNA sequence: TGTGCCAGCGAAAGAAGGACCCTAGCCAAAAACATTCAGTACTTC.

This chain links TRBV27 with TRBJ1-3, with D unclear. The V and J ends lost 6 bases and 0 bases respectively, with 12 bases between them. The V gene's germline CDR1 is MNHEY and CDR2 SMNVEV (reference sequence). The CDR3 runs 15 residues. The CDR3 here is CASSLTRYSGNTIYF. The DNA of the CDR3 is TGTGCCAGCAGCCTTACACGGTACTCTGGAAACACCATATATTTT.

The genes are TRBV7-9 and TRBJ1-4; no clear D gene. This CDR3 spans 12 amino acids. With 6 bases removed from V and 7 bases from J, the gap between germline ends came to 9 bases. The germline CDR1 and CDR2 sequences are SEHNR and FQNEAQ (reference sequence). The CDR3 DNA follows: TGTGCCAGCAGAGTATTTGGTGAAAAACTGTTTTTT. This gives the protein CASRVFGEKLFF.